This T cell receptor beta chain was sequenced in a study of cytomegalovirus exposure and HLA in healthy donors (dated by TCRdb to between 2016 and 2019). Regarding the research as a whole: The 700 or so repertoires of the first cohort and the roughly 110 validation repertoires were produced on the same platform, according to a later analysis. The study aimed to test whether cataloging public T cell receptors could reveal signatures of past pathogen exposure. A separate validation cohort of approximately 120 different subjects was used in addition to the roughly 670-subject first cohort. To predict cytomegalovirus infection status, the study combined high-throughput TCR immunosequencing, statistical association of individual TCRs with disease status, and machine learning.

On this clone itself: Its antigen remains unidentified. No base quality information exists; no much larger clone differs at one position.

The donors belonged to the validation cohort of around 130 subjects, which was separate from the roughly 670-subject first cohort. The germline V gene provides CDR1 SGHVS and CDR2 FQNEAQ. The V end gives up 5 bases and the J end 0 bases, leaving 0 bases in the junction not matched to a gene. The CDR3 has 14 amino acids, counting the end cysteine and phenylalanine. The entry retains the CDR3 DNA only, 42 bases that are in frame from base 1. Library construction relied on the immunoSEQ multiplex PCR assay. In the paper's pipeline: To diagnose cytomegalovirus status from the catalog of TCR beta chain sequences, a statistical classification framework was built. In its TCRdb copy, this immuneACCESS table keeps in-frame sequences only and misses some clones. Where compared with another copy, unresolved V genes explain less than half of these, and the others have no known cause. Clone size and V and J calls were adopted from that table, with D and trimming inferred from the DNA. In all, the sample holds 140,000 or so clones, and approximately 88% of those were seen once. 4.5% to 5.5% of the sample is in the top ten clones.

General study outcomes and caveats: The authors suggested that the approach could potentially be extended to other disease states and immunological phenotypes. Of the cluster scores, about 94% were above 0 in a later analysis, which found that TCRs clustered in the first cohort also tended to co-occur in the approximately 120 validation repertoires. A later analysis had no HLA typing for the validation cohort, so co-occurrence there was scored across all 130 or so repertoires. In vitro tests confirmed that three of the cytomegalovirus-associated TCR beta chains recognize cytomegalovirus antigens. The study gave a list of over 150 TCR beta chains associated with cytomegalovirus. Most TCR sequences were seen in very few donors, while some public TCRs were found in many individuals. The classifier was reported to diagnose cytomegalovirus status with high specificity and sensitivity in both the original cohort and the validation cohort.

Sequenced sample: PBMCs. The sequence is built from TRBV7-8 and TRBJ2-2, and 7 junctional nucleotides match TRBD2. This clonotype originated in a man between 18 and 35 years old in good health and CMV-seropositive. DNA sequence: TGTGCCAGCAGCGGGAGGGCGAACACCGGGGAGCTGTTTTTT. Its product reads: CASSGRANTGELFF.